This T cell receptor beta chain was identified in a study of blood T cell repertoires in COVID-19. About the research overall: Acute-phase and convalescent COVID-19 samples originated in the United States, Italy and Spain.

Trimming took off 4 bases at V and 3 bases at J, with 9 bases between the two ends. Germline V gene data show CDR1 as KGHDR and CDR2 as SFDVKD. CDR3 length equals 14 residues. Measured with immunoSEQ multiplex PCR; TCRdb has only the in-frame clones, and not every one. Found here are a few hundred thousand clones, roughly 80% of them singletons; the top ten hold less than 7.5%. Sequencing input: peripheral blood. This clonotype was obtained from a woman between 50 and 59 years old with acute or convalescent COVID-19. J is TRBJ1-5 and V is TRBV24-1; no definite D call. Here the CDR3 DNA reads TGTGCCACCAGTGAGTCGGGAACCAATCAGCCCCAGCATTTT. Its translation is CATSESGTNQPQHF.